This T cell receptor (beta chain) derives from a study of T-cell memory formation after mild COVID-19. On the study more broadly: TCR clusters were mostly confined to one donor each. Study-wide findings and caveats: Mainly CM and EM harbored the contracting CD4+ clones; mainly EMRA harbored the CD8+ ones. SARS-CoV-2 specificity of second-wave clones peaking day 37 was unconfirmed.

There are a few counts of this clonotype. Its antigen remains unknown. Trimming at V came to 7 bases and at J to 3 bases, leaving 5 bases not matched to a gene. The CDR3 covers 13 residues. CDR1 is SGHRS and CDR2 is YFSETQ in the germline V gene. MiXCR, run by TCRdb on the 5' RACE reads, gives a single entry per CDR3 protein. The sample includes 450,000 or so distinct CDR3 sequences, around 25% seen only once; the top ten take around 12%. The chain uses TRBV5-1 and TRBJ2-3; TRBD1 matches at 7 bases. The sequence was obtained from an adult woman who had mild COVID-19 (a few samples of this study predate the infection). Cell type and time point are not known. The sequenced material came from PBMCs or a T cell subset sorted from them (not recorded which). CDR3 residues: CASFDRVTDTQYF. Here the CDR3 DNA reads TGCGCCAGCTTTGACAGGGTGACAGATACGCAGTATTTT.